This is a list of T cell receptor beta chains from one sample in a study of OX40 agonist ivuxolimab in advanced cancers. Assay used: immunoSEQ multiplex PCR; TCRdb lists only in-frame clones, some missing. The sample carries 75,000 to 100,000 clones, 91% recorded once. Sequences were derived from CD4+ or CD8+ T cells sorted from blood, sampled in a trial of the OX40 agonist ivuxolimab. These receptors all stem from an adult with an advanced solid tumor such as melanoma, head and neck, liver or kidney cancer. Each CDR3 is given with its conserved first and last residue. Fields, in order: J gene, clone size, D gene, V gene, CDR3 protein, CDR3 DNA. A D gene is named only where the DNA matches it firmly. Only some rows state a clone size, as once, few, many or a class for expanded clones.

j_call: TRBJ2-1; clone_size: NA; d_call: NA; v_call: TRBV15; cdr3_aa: CATSRVTPNLNNEQFF; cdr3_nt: TGTGCCACCAGCAGAGTGACTCCGAATCTCAACAATGAGCAGTTCTTC
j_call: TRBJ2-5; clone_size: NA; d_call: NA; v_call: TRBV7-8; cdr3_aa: CASSLGSRETQYF; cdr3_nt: TGTGCCAGCAGCTTAGGGTCGCGGGAGACCCAGTACTTC
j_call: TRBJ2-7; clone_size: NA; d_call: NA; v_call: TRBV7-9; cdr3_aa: CASSPGLIYEQYF; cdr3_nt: TGTGCCAGCAGCCCCGGACTTATCTACGAGCAGTACTTC
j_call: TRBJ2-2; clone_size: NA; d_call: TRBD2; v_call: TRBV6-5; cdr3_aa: CASSSLSGRAGGELFF; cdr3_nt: TGTGCCAGCAGTTCTCTTAGCGGGAGGGCCGGCGGGGAGCTGTTTTTT
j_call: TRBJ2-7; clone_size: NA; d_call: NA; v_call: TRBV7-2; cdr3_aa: CASSLVVGPVGYEQYF; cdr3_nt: TGTGCCAGCAGCTTAGTGGTGGGCCCCGTCGGCTACGAGCAGTACTTC
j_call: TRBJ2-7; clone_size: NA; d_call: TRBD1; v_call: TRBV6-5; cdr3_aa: CASTSGQGAYEQYF; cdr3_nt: TGTGCCAGCACTTCGGGACAGGGGGCCTACGAGCAGTACTTC
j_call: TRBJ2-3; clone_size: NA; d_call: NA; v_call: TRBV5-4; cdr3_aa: CASSLGSSEKDTQYF; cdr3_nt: TGTGCCAGCAGCTTGGGGTCTAGCGAAAAAGATACGCAGTATTTT
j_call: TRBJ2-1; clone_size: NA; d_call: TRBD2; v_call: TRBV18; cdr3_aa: CASSPKLPSGKANEQFF; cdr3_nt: TGTGCCAGCTCACCAAAACTACCTAGCGGGAAGGCGAATGAGCAGTTCTTC
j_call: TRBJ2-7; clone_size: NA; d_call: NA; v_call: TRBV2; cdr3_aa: CASSVYEQYF; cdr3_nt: TGTGCCAGCAGTGTCTACGAGCAGTACTTC
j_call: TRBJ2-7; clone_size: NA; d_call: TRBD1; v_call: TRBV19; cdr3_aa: CASKRDRGAYEQYF; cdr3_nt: TGTGCCAGTAAAAGGGACAGGGGAGCCTACGAGCAGTACTTC
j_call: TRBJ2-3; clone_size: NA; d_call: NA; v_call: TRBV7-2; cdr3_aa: CASSTPDTDTQYF; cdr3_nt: TGTGCCAGCAGCACCCCGGACACAGATACGCAGTATTTT
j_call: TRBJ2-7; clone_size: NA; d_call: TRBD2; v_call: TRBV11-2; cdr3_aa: CASSPVGSGGGYEQYF; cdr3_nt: TGTGCCAGCAGCCCCGTAGGATCGGGAGGTGGGTACGAGCAGTACTTC
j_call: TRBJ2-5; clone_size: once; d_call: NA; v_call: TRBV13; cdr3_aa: CASSTYQSGGEETQYF; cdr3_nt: TGTGCCAGCAGCACCTATCAATCGGGGGGCGAAGAGACCCAGTACTTC
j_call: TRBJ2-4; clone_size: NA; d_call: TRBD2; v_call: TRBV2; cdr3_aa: CASSVKTSPNIQYF; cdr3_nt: TGTGCCAGCAGTGTAAAGACTAGCCCGAACATTCAGTACTTC
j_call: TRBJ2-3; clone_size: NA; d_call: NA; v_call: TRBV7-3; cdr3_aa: CASSLVGGLTDTQYF; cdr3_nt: TGTGCCAGCAGCTTAGTTGGGGGGCTCACAGATACGCAGTATTTT
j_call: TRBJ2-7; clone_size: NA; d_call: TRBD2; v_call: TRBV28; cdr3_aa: CASSLSGSSYEQYF; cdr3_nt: TGTGCCAGCAGCCTTAGCGGGTCCTCCTACGAGCAGTACTTC
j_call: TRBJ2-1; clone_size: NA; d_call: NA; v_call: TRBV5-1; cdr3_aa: CASSFRQSSYNEQFF; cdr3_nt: TGCGCCAGCAGCTTCAGACAGAGCTCCTACAATGAGCAGTTCTTC
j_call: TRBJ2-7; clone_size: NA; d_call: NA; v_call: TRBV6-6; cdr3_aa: CASSLGEYEQYF; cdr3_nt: TGTGCCAGCAGTCTCGGGGAGTACGAGCAGTACTTC
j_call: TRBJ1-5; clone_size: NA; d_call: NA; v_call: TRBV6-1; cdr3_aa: CASSEARGLGQPQHF; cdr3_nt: TGTGCCAGCAGTGAAGCTAGGGGCTTAGGTCAGCCCCAGCATTTT
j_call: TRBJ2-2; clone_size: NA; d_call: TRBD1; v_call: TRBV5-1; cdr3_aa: CASRPGTDTGELFF; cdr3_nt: TGCGCCAGCAGACCCGGGACAGACACCGGGGAGCTGTTTTTT
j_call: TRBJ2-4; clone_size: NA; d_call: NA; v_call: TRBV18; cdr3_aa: CASSPNLGDIQYF; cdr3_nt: TGTGCCAGCTCACCAAACTTGGGAGACATTCAGTACTTC
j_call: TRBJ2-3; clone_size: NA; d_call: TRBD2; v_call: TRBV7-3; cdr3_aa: CASSPSGSQADTQYF; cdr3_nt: TGTGCCAGCAGCCCCAGCGGGAGTCAGGCAGATACGCAGTATTTT
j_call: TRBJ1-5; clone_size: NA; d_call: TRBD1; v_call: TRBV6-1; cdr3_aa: CASSESDRARGPQHF; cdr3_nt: TGTGCCAGCAGTGAATCCGACAGGGCCCGAGGGCCCCAGCATTTT
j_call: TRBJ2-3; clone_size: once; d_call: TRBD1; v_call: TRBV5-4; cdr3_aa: CASSLGQGVTDTQYF; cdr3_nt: TGTGCCAGCAGCTTGGGACAGGGGGTCACAGATACGCAGTATTTT
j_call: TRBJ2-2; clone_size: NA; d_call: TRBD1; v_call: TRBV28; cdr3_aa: CASRDSGTVGELFF; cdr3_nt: TGTGCCAGCAGGGACTCCGGGACAGTGGGGGAGCTGTTTTTT
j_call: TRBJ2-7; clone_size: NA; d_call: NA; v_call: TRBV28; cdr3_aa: CASRGAGAGEQYF; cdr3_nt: TGTGCCAGCAGGGGGGCGGGGGCAGGAGAGCAGTACTTC
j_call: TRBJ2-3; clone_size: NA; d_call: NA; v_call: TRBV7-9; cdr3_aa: CASSFQGTDTQYF; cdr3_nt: TGTGCCAGCAGCTTTCAGGGCACAGATACGCAGTATTTT
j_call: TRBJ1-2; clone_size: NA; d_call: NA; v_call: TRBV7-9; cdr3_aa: CASSLGRRYGYTF; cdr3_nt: TGTGCCAGCAGCTTAGGGCGGAGGTATGGCTACACCTTC
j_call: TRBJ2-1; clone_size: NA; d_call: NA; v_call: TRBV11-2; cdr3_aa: CASSRFERGNEQFF; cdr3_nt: TGTGCCAGCAGTCGGTTTGAAAGGGGTAATGAGCAGTTCTTC
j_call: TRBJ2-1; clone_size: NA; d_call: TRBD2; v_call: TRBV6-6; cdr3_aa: CASSYPPRTSLDEQFF; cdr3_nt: TGTGCCAGCAGTTATCCACCTCGGACTAGCTTAGATGAGCAGTTCTTC
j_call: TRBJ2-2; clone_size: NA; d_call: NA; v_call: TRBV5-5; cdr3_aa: CASSWDRPTGELFF; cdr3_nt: TGTGCCAGCAGCTGGGATCGGCCCACCGGGGAGCTGTTTTTT
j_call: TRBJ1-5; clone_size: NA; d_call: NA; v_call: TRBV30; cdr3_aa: CAWSVRGLSRNQPQHF; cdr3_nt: TGTGCCTGGAGTGTAAGGGGCTTAAGTCGCAATCAGCCCCAGCATTTT
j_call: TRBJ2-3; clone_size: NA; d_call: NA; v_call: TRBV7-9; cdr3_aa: CASSLRLSPDTQYF; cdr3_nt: TGTGCCAGCAGCTTAAGGTTGTCCCCAGATACGCAGTATTTT
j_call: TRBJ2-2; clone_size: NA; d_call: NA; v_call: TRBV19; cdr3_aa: CASSIGRDTGELFF; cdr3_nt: TGTGCCAGTAGTATTGGCAGGGACACCGGGGAGCTGTTTTTT
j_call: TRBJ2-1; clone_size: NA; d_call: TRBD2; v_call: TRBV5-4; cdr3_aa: CASTDRTGLAGVGEQFF; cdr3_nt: TGTGCCAGCACGGACAGAACGGGACTAGCGGGAGTCGGTGAGCAGTTCTTC
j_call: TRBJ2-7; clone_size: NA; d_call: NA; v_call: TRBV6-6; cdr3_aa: CASSSQTGPYEQYF; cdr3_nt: TGTGCCAGCAGTTCCCAGACAGGCCCCTACGAGCAGTACTTC
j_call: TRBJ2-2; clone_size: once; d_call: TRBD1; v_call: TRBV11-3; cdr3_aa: CASSLRQGSTGELFF; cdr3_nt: TGTGCCAGCAGCTTAAGACAGGGATCCACCGGGGAGCTGTTTTTT
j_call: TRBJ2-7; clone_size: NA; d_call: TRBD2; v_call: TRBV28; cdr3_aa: CASIGRGLGFHEQYF; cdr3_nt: TGTGCCAGCATTGGTAGAGGACTAGGGTTCCACGAGCAGTACTTC
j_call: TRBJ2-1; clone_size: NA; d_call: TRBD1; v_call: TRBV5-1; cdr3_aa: CASSSGQGWYNEQFF; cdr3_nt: TGCGCCAGCAGCTCGGGACAGGGTTGGTACAATGAGCAGTTCTTC
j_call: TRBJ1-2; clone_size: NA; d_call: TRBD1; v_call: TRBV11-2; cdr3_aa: CASSFGTGGRGYTF; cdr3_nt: TGTGCCAGCAGCTTCGGGACAGGGGGCCGTGGCTACACCTTC
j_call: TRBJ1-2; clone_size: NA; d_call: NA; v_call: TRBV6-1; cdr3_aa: CASSSSLGYTF; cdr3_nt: TGTGCCAGCAGTAGCAGCCTAGGCTACACCTTC
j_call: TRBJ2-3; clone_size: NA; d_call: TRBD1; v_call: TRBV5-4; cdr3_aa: CASSLVRAGGDTQYF; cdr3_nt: TGTGCCAGCAGCTTGGTTCGGGCAGGGGGTGATACGCAGTATTTT